What follows are 14 T cell receptor beta chains derived from one specimen sequenced in a study of blood T cell repertoires in COVID-19. Profiling relied on immunoSEQ multiplex PCR, and the TCRdb table lists in-frame clones only, not all of them. This repertoire shows around 95,000 clones, around 85% found once; its top ten account for 13%. Input material: peripheral blood. Receptors were obtained from a man aged 50-59 years with active or convalescent COVID-19.

The J gene is TRBJ2-7, the V gene TRBV5-1, with a possible D match to TRBD1 (6 bases). From germline, CDR1 is SGHRS and CDR2 YFSETQ. Trimming pared 3 bases from V and 0 bases from J, leaving 10 bases between. The CDR3 sequence is 14 residues long. The CDR3 sequence: CASSSQGLSYEQYF. The DNA for the CDR3 is TGCGCCAGCAGCTCACAGGGCCTCTCCTACGAGCAGTACTTC. Based on the CDR3 plus reference TRBV5-1 and TRBJ2-7, the full variable domain is KAGVTQTPRYLIKTRGQQVTLSCSPISGHRSVSWYQQTPGQGLQFLFEYFSETQRNKGNFPGRFSGRQFSNSRSEMNVSTLELGDSALYLCASSSQGLSYEQYFGPGTRLTVT.

V usage is TRBV5-8 and J usage is TRBJ1-2; tentatively, D is TRBD1 (5 bases). V shed 4 bases and J shed 4 bases, with 20 bases lying between them. This CDR3 is built from 16 residues. In germline, CDR1 is SGHTS, CDR2 YDEGEE. Here the CDR3 DNA reads TGTGCCAGCAGCCCATACGAGGCGGGGGAGGTCTATGGCTACACCTTC. This encodes CASSPYEAGEVYGYTF.

The CDR3 region is CASTWDSTKDEQFF. The CDR3, as DNA: TGTGCCAGCACTTGGGACAGTACGAAGGATGAGCAGTTCTTC. V is TRBV11-2 and J is TRBJ2-1, with 7 bases identical to TRBD1. From germline, CDR1 is SGHAT and CDR2 FQNNGV. With V trimmed by 7 bases and J by 8 bases, 11 bases remained unmatched. The CDR3 is 14 amino acids.

This clone was seen once. V gene TRBV5-1 combines with J gene TRBJ2-5; D call uncertain. CDR1 and CDR2 from the germline V gene are SGHRS and YFSETQ. The CDR3 runs to 14 residues. The ends were cut back, 0 bases at V and 3 bases at J, with 9 bases in the middle. CDR3 sequence: CASSLAGSEETQYF. For the CDR3, the DNA is TGCGCCAGCAGCTTGGCCGGGTCTGAAGAGACCCAGTACTTC. The full variable domain, completed using reference TRBV5-1 and TRBJ2-5, is KAGVTQTPRYLIKTRGQQVTLSCSPISGHRSVSWYQQTPGQGLQFLFEYFSETQRNKGNFPGRFSGRQFSNSRSEMNVSTLELGDSALYLCASSLAGSEETQYFGPGTRLLVL.

The rearrangement joins TRBV13 to TRBJ1-1; D possibly corresponds to TRBD1 (5 bases). The CDR3 runs to 13 residues. V was cut by 4 bases and J by 4 bases, with 10 bases left in between. Germline V gene sequence: CDR1 PRHDT, CDR2 FYEKMQ (reference sequence). CDR3 in DNA: TGTGCCAGCAGCTCAAGGGGAGGCACTGAAGCTTTCTTT. Amino acids: CASSSRGGTEAFF.

This chain links TRBV5-1 with TRBJ2-3; 13 bases are shared with TRBD2. J lost 3 bases, V lost 4 bases, and 5 bases had no gene match. The CDR3 runs to 16 residues. Germline CDR1 SGHRS, CDR2 YFSETQ. CDR3 residues: CASSLLTSGRTDTQYF. In nucleotides, the CDR3 is TGCGCCAGCAGCCTACTGACTAGCGGGAGGACAGATACGCAGTATTTT.

The chain uses TRBV5-1 and TRBJ1-2; D might be TRBD1 (6 bases). The V gene's germline CDR1 is SGHRS and CDR2 YFSETQ. V was trimmed by 0 bases and J by 3 bases, leaving 9 bases between them. This CDR3 has 14 residues. The chain's CDR3 is CASSLDRTDYGYTF. The DNA for the CDR3 is TGCGCCAGCAGCTTGGATCGGACAGACTATGGCTACACCTTC.

This rearrangement joins TRBV21-1 to TRBJ1-4. TRBV21-1 represents a pseudogene. This CDR3 spans 14 amino acids. The DNA for the CDR3 is TGTGCCAGCAGCCGGGACTCGAGGGGTGAAAAACTGTTTTTT. It specifies CASSRDSRGEKLFF.

The V call is TRBV9, the J call TRBJ1-1; 10 bases are a match to TRBD1. After removal of 4 bases from V and 4 bases from J, the junction contained 13 bases not matched to a gene. CDR1 is SGDLS and CDR2 is YYNGEE in the germline V gene. The CDR3 is 17 residues long. CDR3 amino acids: CASSRSRDRGIGTEAFF. In nucleotides, the CDR3 is TGTGCCAGCAGCAGAAGCCGGGACAGGGGAATTGGCACTGAAGCTTTCTTT.

This clone was detected only a few times. V gene TRBV29-1 combines with J gene TRBJ2-1; TRBD2 matches 8 bases. This CDR3 region has 11 residues. V was pared by 3 bases and J by 12 bases, with 4 bases of the junction left unmatched. The V gene's germline CDR1 is SQVTM and CDR2 ANQGSEA. The chain's CDR3 is CSVDLAGSQFF. The CDR3 region has the DNA TGCAGCGTTGACTTAGCGGGATCGCAGTTCTTC.

This sequence joins TRBV10-2 and TRBJ2-1; D unresolved. The CDR3 extends over 16 amino acids. V was cut by 7 bases and J by 0 bases, with 16 bases left in between. Germline loops: CDR1 WSHSY, CDR2 SAAADI. CDR3 nucleotides: TGCGCCAGCAAAGTTTCAGCGTTAAGCTCCTACAATGAGCAGTTCTTC. Translating it yields CASKVSALSSYNEQFF.

The J gene is TRBJ2-7, the V gene TRBV28; TRBD2 matches at 10 bases. Germline assignment: CDR1 MDHEN and CDR2 SYDVKM. There are 15 residues in the CDR3. The V segment lost 4 bases and the J segment 1 base; nucleotides outside the gene matches: 4. CDR3 DNA sequence: TGTGCCAGCAGTTATCTAGCGGGAGATTCCTACGAGCAGTACTTC. Amino acid sequence: CASSYLAGDSYEQYF.

The rearrangement uses TRBV3-1 (or the pseudogene TRBV3-2) and TRBJ2-7; the D is unclear. The CDR3 covers 13 residues. The germline V gene has CDR1 LGHDT and CDR2 YNNKEL (reference sequence). The V gene lost 3 bases and the J gene lost 5 bases, with 11 bases spanning the gap. The CDR3 sequence: CASSQTTPHEQYF. The CDR3 region has the DNA TGTGCCAGCAGCCAGACAACGCCCCACGAGCAGTACTTC.

The chain carries TRBV5-1 and TRBJ1-2; D remains unclear. The CDR3 is made up of 14 amino acids. With 4 bases removed from V and 6 bases from J, the gap between germline ends came to 16 bases. The germline CDR1 and CDR2 sequences are SGHRS and YFSETQ. The CDR3 sequence is CASSTGGSENGYTF. DNA for the CDR3: TGCGCCAGCAGCACTGGAGGCTCAGAAAATGGCTACACCTTC.